This T cell receptor beta chain is drawn from a study of T cells in Graves' hyperthyroidism and ophthalmopathy. V was pared by 1 base and J by 6 bases, with 9 bases of the junction left unmatched. Germline V gene lookup returns CDR1 KGHDR and CDR2 SFDVKD. The CDR3 consists of 18 residues. Researchers took RNA transcripts and amplified the TCR beta CDR3 regions from them. Primed by the HTBI set, a first-round RT-PCR was run on the TCR CDR3. TCRdb reanalysed the multiplex PCR reads using MiXCR and keeps one entry per CDR3 protein. The sample consists of around 500,000 distinct CDR3 sequences, approximately 15% of them appearing once. Patients were aged 18 to 65, had disease duration under 2 months, and had newly diagnosed hyperthyroidism. Diagnosis rested on symptoms, serum thyroxine and TRAb, thyroid ultrasound, and orbital computed tomography. Using around 10 ml of fresh peripheral blood, PBMCs were prepared.

The receptor was isolated from a young woman with Graves' hyperthyroidism. The material sequenced was blood. V is TRBV24-1 and J is TRBJ2-3; 13 positions agree with TRBD2. The CDR3: CATSDLRTGLAGRDTQYF. CDR3 coding DNA: TGTGCCACCAGTGATTTACGTACGGGACTAGCGGGAAGGGATACGCAGTATTTT.